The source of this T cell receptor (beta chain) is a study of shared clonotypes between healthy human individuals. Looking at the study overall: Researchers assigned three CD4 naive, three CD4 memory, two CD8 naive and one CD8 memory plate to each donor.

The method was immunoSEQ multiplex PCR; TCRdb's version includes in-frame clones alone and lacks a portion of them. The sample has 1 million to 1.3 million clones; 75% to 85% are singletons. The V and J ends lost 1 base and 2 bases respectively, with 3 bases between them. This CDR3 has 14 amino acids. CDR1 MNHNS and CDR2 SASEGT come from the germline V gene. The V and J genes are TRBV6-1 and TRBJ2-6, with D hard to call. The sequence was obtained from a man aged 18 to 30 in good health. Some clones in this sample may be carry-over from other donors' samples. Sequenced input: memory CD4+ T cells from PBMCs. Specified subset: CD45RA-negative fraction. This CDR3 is CASSEGAGANVLTF. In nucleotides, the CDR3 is TGTGCCAGCAGTGAAGGGGCTGGGGCCAACGTCCTGACTTTC.